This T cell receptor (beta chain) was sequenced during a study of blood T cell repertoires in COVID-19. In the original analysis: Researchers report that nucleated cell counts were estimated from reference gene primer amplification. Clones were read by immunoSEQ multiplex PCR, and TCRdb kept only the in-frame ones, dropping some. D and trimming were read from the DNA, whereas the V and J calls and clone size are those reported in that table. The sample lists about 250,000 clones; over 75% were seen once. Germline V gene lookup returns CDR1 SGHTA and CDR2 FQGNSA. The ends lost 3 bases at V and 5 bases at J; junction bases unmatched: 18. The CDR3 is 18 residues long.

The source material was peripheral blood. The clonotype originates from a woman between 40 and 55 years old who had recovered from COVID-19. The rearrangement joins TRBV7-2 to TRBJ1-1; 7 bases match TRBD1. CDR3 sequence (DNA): TGTGCCAGCAGCTTTCCCTCGCCGCCCTCCCGGGACAGTACTGAAGCTTTCTTT. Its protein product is CASSFPSPPSRDSTEAFF.